These 4 T cell receptor beta chains originate from one sample sequenced in a study of T-cell reconstitution after alpha-beta-depleted transplantation in children. Unique molecular identifiers featured in how the TCRbeta library was prepared. TCRdb reprocessed the PCR reads with MiXCR, giving one entry per CDR3 protein. The table has approximately 500,000 distinct CDR3 sequences, over 9.5% seen once. This specimen consisted of PBMCs, obtained before TCRalphabeta/CD19-depleted stem cell transplant. The receptors come from a child aged 2-15 years with inherited bone marrow failure, due to receive a stem cell transplant.

This clonotype showed up many times. V gene TRBV27 combines with J gene TRBJ2-1; 7 bases match TRBD1. After removal of 2 bases from V and 9 bases from J, the junction contained 10 bases not matched to a gene. CDR1 is MNHEY, CDR2 SMNVEV, per germline (reference sequence). The CDR3 sequence is 15 residues long. The CDR3 protein is CASSLQPGGSVEQFF. The CDR3 DNA follows: TGTGCCAGCAGTTTACAGCCAGGGGGTTCGGTTGAGCAGTTCTTC.

This clonotype was detected a few times. This chain joins TRBV4-3 and TRBJ2-1, with D uncertain. Germline V gene lookup returns CDR1 LGHNA and CDR2 YSLEER. Trimming cost V 0 bases and J 15 bases, with 12 bases left between them. The CDR3 length is 12 residues. The CDR3 here is CASSQDKERTFF. The CDR3 region has the DNA TGCGCCAGCAGCCAAGATAAGGAACGGACGTTCTTC.

The chain is built from TRBV29-1 and TRBJ2-3, with D tentatively TRBD2 (6 bases). The ends were cut back, 7 bases at V and 1 base at J, with 15 bases in the middle. The CDR3 is 14 residues long. CDR1 and CDR2 from the germline V gene are SQVTM and ANQGSEA. CDR3 protein: CSGARASGTDTQYF. CDR3 sequence (DNA): TGCAGCGGGGCGAGGGCTAGCGGCACAGATACGCAGTATTTT.

This clonotype was detected ten times or more. Because the CDR3's place on the DNA is in doubt, the DNA is left out and the CDR3 is given as listed by TCRdb. This chain links TRBV21-1 with TRBJ2-6; TRBD1, the table's D call, lacks a check against the DNA. TRBV21-1 is a pseudogene. The length of the CDR3 is 18 amino acids, counting both ends. CDR3 sequence: CASSPGGTVGSGANVLTF.